Listed below are T cell receptor beta chains from one sample, sequenced in a study of response to subunit inactivated influenza vaccine. TCRdb itself ran the RT-PCR reads through MiXCR, one entry per CDR3 protein. The sample contains a few hundred thousand distinct CDR3 sequences, approximately 7.7% of which appear only once. The source was PBMCs from blood, collected approximately 25 months after vaccination. These receptors were obtained from a man aged 45-69 years who received an inactivated influenza vaccine. Both conserved end residues are part of each CDR3. D genes are given only for firm matches. Part of the rows lack a size; the others show once, few, many or a class for expanded clones.

J gene,V gene,clone size,D gene,CDR3 DNA,CDR3 protein
TRBJ1-6,TRBV3-1,NA,TRBD1,TGTGCCAGCAGCCATAGCGGGACAGTTAGTCGAAATTCACCCCTCCACTTT,CASSHSGTVSRNSPLHF
TRBJ2-5,TRBV7-9,few,NA,TGTGCCAGCAGCTCCCCCCTGGCAGGGTTGAGCGAAGAGACCCAGTACTTC,CASSSPLAGLSEETQYF
TRBJ2-2,TRBV3-1,many,NA,TGTGCCAGCAGTCAAGGAGTTGGCACCGGGGAGCTGTTTTTT,CASSQGVGTGELFF
TRBJ1-2,TRBV29-1,few,NA,TGCAGCGTACCAGAGGGGGTCCACTATGGCTACACCTTC,CSVPEGVHYGYTF
TRBJ1-4,TRBV18,many,NA,TGTGCCAGCTCACCATTTGACGTTGCAACTAATGAAAAACTGTTTTTT,CASSPFDVATNEKLFF
TRBJ2-3,TRBV3-1,NA,NA,TGTGCCAGCAGCCAAGGTTGTCTCACCGGGAGAGGAACAGATACGCAGTATTTT,CASSQGCLTGRGTDTQYF
TRBJ2-5,TRBV20-1,few,TRBD2,TGCAGTGCTAGAGATCTCTATGGGGTAGCGGGGGGCCCTAGGGTAGCGGGGCCCCAGTACTTC,CSARDLYGVAGGPRVAGPQYF
TRBJ2-2,TRBV6-5,many,NA,TGTGCCAGCAGTTACCAAGGGCGAGGGGAGCTGTTTTTT,CASSYQGRGELFF
TRBJ2-7,TRBV11-1,few,NA,TGTGCCAGCAGTTCTATCTTCCTCCCGCCTAACGAGCAGTACTTC,CASSSIFLPPNEQYF
TRBJ2-7,TRBV15,NA,TRBD1,TGTGCCACCAGCAAGGACAGGGGTTATTCCTACGAGCAGTACTTC,CATSKDRGYSYEQYF
TRBJ2-3,TRBV10-3,NA,NA,TGTGCCATCAGTGAGTCGGCGGCCACAGATACGCAGTATTTT,CAISESAATDTQYF
TRBJ2-1,TRBV4-2,few,TRBD2,TGTGCCAGCAGCCAAGAGGGACTAGCGGGGGTTAATGAGCAGTTCTTC,CASSQEGLAGVNEQFF
TRBJ1-4,TRBV10-3,few,NA,TGTGCCATCAGTGAGTCAGGGCAGGGCCATGAAAAACTGTTTTTT,CAISESGQGHEKLFF
TRBJ2-2,TRBV7-3,many,NA,TGTGCCAGCAGTTACAGGGTTAACACCGGGGAGCTGTTTTTT,CASSYRVNTGELFF
TRBJ2-7,TRBV20-1,few,NA,TGCAGTGCTAGCGCGGCCAAAGTCGGTTACGAGCAGTACTTC,CSASAAKVGYEQYF
TRBJ1-1,TRBV18,few,NA,TGTGCCAGCTCACTGGACGGACTGAACACTGAAGCTTTCTTT,CASSLDGLNTEAFF